The 10 T cell receptor beta chains given below trace back to one sample, sequenced in a study of blood T cell repertoires in COVID-19. Sequencing used immunoSEQ multiplex PCR; TCRdb keeps in-frame clones, though not all of them. Of approximately 210,000 clones listed, around 82% are singletons. The source material was peripheral blood. These receptors came from a woman in her fifties or sixties with acute or convalescent COVID-19.

The chain uses TRBV5-4 and TRBJ2-5, with 12 nucleotides matching TRBD2. The CDR3 is 15 residues long. Trimming took 0 bases from V and 5 from J; bases not matched to a gene: 2. Germline loops: CDR1 SGHNT, CDR2 YYREEE (reference sequence). The CDR3 loop is CASSLGLAGGETQYF. CDR3 DNA sequence: TGTGCCAGCAGCTTGGGGCTAGCGGGAGGGGAGACCCAGTACTTC.

The rearrangement links TRBV5-6 to TRBJ2-5, with 8 bases aligning to TRBD2. V shed 5 bases, J shed 1 base, and the junction held 1 base outside the gene matches. The CDR3 loop spans 13 amino acids. Germline-derived CDR1 and CDR2 are SGHDT and YYEEEE. The CDR3 DNA sequence: TGTGCCAGCAGGCGGGGGGTCCAAGAGACCCAGTACTTC. This codes for CASRRGVQETQYF.

The chain uses TRBV6-5 and TRBJ1-2; TRBD1 matches 8 bases. The trim removed 6 bases at V and 8 bases at J, leaving 5 bases unmatched. This CDR3 region has 12 residues. CDR1 is MNHEY and CDR2 is SVGAGI in the germline V gene. CDR3 residues: CASRQGGSGYTF. The CDR3 region has the DNA TGTGCCAGCAGACAGGGGGGGAGCGGCTACACCTTC.

The chain uses TRBV3-1 (or the pseudogene TRBV3-2) and TRBJ1-1; tentatively, D is TRBD1 (6 bases). Germline V gene sequence: CDR1 LGHDT, CDR2 YNNKEL (reference sequence). This CDR3 comprises 14 residues. V lost 6 bases and J lost 6, with 17 bases in between. CDR3 nucleotides: TGTGCCAGCAGTCCCGCAGGGGTGGGATCTGAAGCTTTCTTT. Its translation: CASSPAGVGSEAFF.

About this clone: Distinct nucleotide sequences in the sample also encode this CDR3. The chain couples TRBV19 to TRBJ2-7, with TRBD1 matching 8 bases. This CDR3 spans 13 amino acids. V was pared by 3 bases and J by 4 bases, with 2 bases of the junction left unmatched. Germline assignment: CDR1 LNHDA and CDR2 SQIVND (reference sequence). DNA for the CDR3: TGTGCCAGTAGTATTGGACAGGGTTACGAGCAGTACTTC. Translating it yields CASSIGQGYEQYF.

This chain uses TRBV19 with TRBJ1-4; TRBD1 matches 7 bases. CDR1 and CDR2 (germline): LNHDA, SQIVND (reference sequence). This CDR3 is 16 amino acids long. V shed 3 bases, J shed 0 bases, and the junction held 4 bases outside the gene matches. In nucleotides, the CDR3 is TGTGCCAGTAGTATCGACAGGGCCACAACTAATGAAAAACTGTTTTTT. Its translation: CASSIDRATTNEKLFF.

This rearrangement joins TRBV27 to TRBJ2-7; D might be TRBD2 (6 bases). The germline V gene has CDR1 MNHEY and CDR2 SMNVEV (reference sequence). The CDR3 is 15 residues long. The germline V and J ends were trimmed by 2 bases and 3 bases, with 14 bases remaining between them. This CDR3 reads CASSLPPGLNYEQYF. DNA of the CDR3: TGTGCCAGCAGTTTACCTCCGGGACTCAACTACGAGCAGTACTTC.

The chain combines TRBV6-5 with TRBJ1-1; D remains unclear. CDR3 size: 13 residues. Germline V gene data show CDR1 as MNHEY and CDR2 as SVGAGI. V was trimmed by 7 bases and J by 5 bases, leaving 14 bases between them. The CDR3 coding sequence is TGTGCCAGCATCCAACGGGGTTTAACTGAAGCTTTCTTT. This codes for CASIQRGLTEAFF.

This sequence joins TRBV3-1 (or the pseudogene TRBV3-2) and TRBJ2-7, with D possibly being TRBD1 (7 bases). The length of the CDR3 is 18 residues. Germline V gives CDR1 LGHDT, CDR2 YNNKEL (reference sequence). The V end lost 0 bases, the J end lost 1 base, and 19 bases lay between the germline ends. The CDR3: CASSQDGWGDSTSYEQYF. The CDR3 DNA sequence: TGTGCCAGCAGCCAAGACGGTTGGGGGGACAGTACTTCCTACGAGCAGTACTTC.

This clone was recorded only once. The gene calls are TRBV28 and TRBJ2-1; perhaps TRBD2 as D (6 bases). Germline-derived CDR1 and CDR2 are MDHEN and SYDVKM. The CDR3 runs 15 residues. The V end was cut by 6 bases, the J end by 10 bases, with 22 bases between. In nucleotides, the CDR3 is TGTGCCAGCAGCCCCCCTGGACTACCGTTGGGGGAGCAGTTCTTC. The encoded protein is CASSPPGLPLGEQFF.